This T cell receptor (beta chain) was captured by sequencing in a study of CD8 T cells in Susac syndrome. This clonotype was seen just once. Negative isolation was used for CD8+ and CD4+ T cells, and FACS enrichment was applied to TEMRA cells. The V gene end was trimmed by 8 bases and the J gene end by 5 bases; junction bases not matched to a gene: 4. The CDR3 runs 13 residues. Germline values: CDR1 SGHTA, CDR2 FQGTGA. Random hexamers were used to reverse transcribe an amount of roughly 0.5 to 1 ug RNA. TCRdb reanalysed the immunoSEQ multiplex PCR reads using MiXCR and keeps one entry per CDR3 protein. The data hold about 71,000 distinct CDR3 sequences, with roughly 95% observed a single time.

The sequencing sample was made of CD4+ T cells from PBMCs. This sequence originates from a human donor with multiple sclerosis. This chain links TRBV7-3 with TRBJ1-4; 8 bases line up with TRBD1. The CDR3 bases are TGTGCCAGCGCGACAGGGGCCAATGAAAAACTGTTTTTT. Translating gives CASATGANEKLFF. The variable domain in full, completed from reference TRBV7-3 and TRBJ1-4, reads GAGVSQTPSNKVTEKGKYVELRCDPISGHTALYWYRQSLGQGPEFLIYFQGTGAADDSGLPNDRFFAVRPEGSVSTLKIQRTERGDSAVYLCASATGANEKLFFGSGTQLSVL.